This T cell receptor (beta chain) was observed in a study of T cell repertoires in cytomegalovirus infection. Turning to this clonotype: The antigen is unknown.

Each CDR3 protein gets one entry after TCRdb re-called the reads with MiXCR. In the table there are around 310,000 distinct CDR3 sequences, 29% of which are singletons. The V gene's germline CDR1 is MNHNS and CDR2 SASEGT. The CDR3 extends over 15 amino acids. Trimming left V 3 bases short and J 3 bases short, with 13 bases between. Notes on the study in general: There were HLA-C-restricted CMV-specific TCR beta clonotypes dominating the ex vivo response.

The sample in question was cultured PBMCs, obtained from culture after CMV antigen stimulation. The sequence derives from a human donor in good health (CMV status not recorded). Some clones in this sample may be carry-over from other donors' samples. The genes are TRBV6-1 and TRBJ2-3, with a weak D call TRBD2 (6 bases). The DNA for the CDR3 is TGTGCCAGCAGTGAGACCTGGGGGGAGACAGATACGCAGTATTTT. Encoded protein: CASSETWGETDTQYF.